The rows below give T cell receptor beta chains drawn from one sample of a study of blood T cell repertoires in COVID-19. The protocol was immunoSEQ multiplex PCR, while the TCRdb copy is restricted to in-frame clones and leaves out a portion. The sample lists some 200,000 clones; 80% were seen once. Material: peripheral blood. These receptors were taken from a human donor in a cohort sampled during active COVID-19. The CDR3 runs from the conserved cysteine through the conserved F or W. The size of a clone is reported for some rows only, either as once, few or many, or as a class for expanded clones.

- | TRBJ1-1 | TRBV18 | CASSPGVPRPEAFF
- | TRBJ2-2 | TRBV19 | CASSIVSREGTGELFF
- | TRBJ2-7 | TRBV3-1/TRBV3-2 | CASSQFGEQYF
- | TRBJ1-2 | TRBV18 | CASSPQRQGSYGYTF
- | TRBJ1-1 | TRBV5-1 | CASSTGQGPSAEAFF
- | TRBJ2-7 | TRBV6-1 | CASSEGLAGSYEQYF
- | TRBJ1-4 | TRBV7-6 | CASSFTQGRNEKLFF
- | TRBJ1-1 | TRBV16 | CASSQSAGPTEAFF
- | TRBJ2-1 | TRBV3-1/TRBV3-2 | CASSLQGLAKVEQFF
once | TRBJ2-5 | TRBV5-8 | CASSREETQYF
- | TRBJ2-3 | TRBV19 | CASSVFLTVTDTQYF
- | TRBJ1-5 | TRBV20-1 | CSARDRGPQHF
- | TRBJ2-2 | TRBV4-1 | CASSQELTTSGRARNPGELFF
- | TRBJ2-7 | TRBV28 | CASSSWASSSSYEQYF
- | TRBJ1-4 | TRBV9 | CASSVGNRGGEKLFF
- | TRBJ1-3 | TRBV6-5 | CATTPGWQRNTIYF
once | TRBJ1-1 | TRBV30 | CAWSRGGAEAFF
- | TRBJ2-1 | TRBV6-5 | CASSPASRRRRQFF
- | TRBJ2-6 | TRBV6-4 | CASGSGQGAVGANVLTF
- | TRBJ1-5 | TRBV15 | CATSKDRGQPQHF
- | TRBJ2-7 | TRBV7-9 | CASSLALAGDWSYEQYF
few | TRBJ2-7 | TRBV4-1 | CASSQGGQGSYEQYF
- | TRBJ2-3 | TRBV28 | CASSLSTGTDTQYF
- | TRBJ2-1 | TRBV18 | CASSGTSGSLNEQFF
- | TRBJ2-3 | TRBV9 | CASSVGLAGAMADTQYF
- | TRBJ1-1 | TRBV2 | CASSEGTGTPEAFF
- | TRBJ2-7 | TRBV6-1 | CASSEQQGPYEQYF
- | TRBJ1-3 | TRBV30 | CAWSVQGQEGNTIYF
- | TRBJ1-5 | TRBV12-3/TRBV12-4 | CASRTGFTQPQHF
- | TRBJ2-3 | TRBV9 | CASSLRGAGGVTDTQYF
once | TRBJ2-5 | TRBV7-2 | CASSTITAGWETQYF
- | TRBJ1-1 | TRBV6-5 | CASSYDLGTGAEAFF
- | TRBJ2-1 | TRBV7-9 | CASSLGGLNEQFF
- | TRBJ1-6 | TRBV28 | CATLPRANSPLHF